The clone carrying this T cell receptor beta chain was seen many times. Uncontrolled infection, other autoimmune disease, pregnancy or lactation barred patients from enrollment. This sample is part of a study of T cells in Graves' hyperthyroidism and ophthalmopathy. TCR beta CDR3 regions were amplified from RNA. The HTBI primer set served for first-round RT-PCR of the TCR CDR3. TCRdb called the multiplex PCR reads again in MiXCR, with one record for every CDR3 protein. Of 500,000 to 750,000 distinct CDR3 sequences listed, 11% to 15% are singletons. This TCR came from a young woman with Graves' ophthalmopathy. Material for sequencing was blood.

The DNA for the CDR3 is TGTGCCAGCAGTTTATCGCTACAAGAGACCCAGTACTTC. Its translation: CASSLSLQETQYF. This chain joins TRBV12-3 or TRBV12-4 and TRBJ2-5; D ambiguous. The CDR3 contains 13 residues. The ends were cut back, 2 bases at V and 2 bases at J, with 6 bases in the middle.